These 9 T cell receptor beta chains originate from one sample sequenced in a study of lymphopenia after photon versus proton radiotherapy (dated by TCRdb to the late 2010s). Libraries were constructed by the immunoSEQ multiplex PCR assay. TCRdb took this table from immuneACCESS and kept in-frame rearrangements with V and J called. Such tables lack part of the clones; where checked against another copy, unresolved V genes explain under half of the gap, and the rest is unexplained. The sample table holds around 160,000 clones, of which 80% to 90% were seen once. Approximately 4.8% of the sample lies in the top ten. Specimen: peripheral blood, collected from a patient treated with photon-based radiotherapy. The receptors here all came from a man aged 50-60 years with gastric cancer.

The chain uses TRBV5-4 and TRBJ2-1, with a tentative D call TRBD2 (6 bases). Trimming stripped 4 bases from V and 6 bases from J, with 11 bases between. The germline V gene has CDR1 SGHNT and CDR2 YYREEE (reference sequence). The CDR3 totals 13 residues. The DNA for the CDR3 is TGTGCCAGCAGCCCGAGGGACTCCAATGAGCAGTTCTTC. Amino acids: CASSPRDSNEQFF.

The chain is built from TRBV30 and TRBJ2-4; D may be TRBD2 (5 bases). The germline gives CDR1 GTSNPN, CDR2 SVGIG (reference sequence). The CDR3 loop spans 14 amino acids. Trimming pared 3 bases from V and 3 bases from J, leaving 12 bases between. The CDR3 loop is CAWRGLGDKNIQYF. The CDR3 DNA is TGTGCCTGGAGAGGTTTGGGAGACAAAAACATTCAGTACTTC. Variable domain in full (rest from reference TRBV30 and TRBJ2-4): SQTIHQWPATLVQPVGSPLSLECTVEGTSNPNLYWYRQAAGRGLQLLFYSVGIGQISSEVPQNLSASRPQDRQFILSSKKLLLSDSGFYLCAWRGLGDKNIQYFGAGTRLSVL.

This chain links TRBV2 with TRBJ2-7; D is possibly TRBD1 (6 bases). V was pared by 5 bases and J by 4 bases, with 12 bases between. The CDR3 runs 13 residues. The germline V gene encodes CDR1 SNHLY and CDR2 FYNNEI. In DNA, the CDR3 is TGTGCCAGCAGTACGGGACACCAATACGAGCAGTACTTC. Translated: CASSTGHQYEQYF.

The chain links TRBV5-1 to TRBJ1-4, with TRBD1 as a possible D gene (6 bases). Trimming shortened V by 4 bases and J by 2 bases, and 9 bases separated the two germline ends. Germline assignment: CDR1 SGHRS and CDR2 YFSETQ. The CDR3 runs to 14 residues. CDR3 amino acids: CASSLQGTNEKLFF. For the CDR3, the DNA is TGCGCCAGCAGCCTCCAGGGGACTAATGAAAAACTGTTTTTT.

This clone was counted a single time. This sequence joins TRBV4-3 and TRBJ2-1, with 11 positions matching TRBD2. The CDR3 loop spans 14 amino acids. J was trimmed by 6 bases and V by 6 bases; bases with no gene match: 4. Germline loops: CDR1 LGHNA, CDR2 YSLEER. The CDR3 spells CASRSLAGVNEQFF. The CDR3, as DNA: TGCGCCAGCAGATCACTAGCGGGAGTCAATGAGCAGTTCTTC.

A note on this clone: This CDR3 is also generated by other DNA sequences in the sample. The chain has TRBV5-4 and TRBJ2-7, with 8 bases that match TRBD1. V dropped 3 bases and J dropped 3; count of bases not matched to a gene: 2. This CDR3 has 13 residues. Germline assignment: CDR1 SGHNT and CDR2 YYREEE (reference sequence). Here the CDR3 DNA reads TGTGCCAGCAGCTCCGGACAGGGCTACGAGCAGTACTTC. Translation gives CASSSGQGYEQYF.

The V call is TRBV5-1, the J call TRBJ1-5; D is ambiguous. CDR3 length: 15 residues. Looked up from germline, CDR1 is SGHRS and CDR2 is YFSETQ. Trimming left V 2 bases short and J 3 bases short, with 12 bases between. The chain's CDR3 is CASSFTAGANQPQHF. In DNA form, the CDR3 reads TGCGCCAGCAGCTTCACGGCCGGTGCCAATCAGCCCCAGCATTTT.

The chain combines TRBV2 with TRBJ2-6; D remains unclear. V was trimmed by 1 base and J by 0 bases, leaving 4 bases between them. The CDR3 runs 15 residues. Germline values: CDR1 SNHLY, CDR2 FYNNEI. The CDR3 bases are TGTGCCAGCAGTGAAGAATACTCTGGGGCCAACGTCCTGACTTTC. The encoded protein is CASSEEYSGANVLTF.

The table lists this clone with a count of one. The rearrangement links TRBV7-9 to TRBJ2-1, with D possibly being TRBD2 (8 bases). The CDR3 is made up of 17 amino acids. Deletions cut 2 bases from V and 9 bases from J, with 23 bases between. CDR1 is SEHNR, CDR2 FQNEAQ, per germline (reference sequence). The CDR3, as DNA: TGTGCCAGCAGCTTACAGGGGGGACTAGTCCAAGAAGGTGAGCAGTTCTTC. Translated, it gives CASSLQGGLVQEGEQFF.